The 29 T cell receptor beta chains given below trace back to one sample, sequenced in a study of shared clonotypes between healthy human individuals. The naive CD8 population came from CD45RO-negative cells selected for CCR7, without terminally differentiated effector memory CD45RA+ cells. The table came from immunoSEQ multiplex PCR; TCRdb's copy has only in-frame clones and leaves some out. The table shows fewer than 1 million clones, with approximately 97% occurring only once. Material: naive CD8+ T cells sorted from blood. These TCRs come from a man aged 25 to 40 in good health.

The rearrangement joins TRBV14 to TRBJ2-3; TRBD2 is a possible D gene (6 bases). Germline V lookup: CDR1 SGHDN, CDR2 FVKESK. The CDR3 has 14 amino acids. Deletions cut 0 bases from V and 6 bases from J, with 10 bases between. The CDR3 nucleotides read TGTGCCAGCAGCCAAGATCTAGCGAGGGATACGCAGTATTTT. Translating gives CASSQDLARDTQYF.

This clone was seen just once. This same CDR3 is encoded by further DNA sequences in the sample. This chain links TRBV14 with TRBJ2-7; D not certain. This CDR3 comprises 11 residues. Germline V gives CDR1 SGHDN, CDR2 FVKESK. V was cut by 3 bases and J by 1 base, with 1 base left in between. The CDR3 DNA follows: TGTGCCAGCAGCCAGTCCTACGAGCAGTACTTC. Translated, it gives CASSQSYEQYF.

The V and J genes are TRBV4-3 and TRBJ2-1; the match to TRBD2 covers 12 bases. CDR1 LGHNA and CDR2 YSLEER come from the germline V gene. This CDR3 spans 15 amino acids. The V and J ends lost 3 bases and 10 bases, in that order; junction bases with no gene match: 7. The CDR3 is CASSHTTSGRSEQFF. CDR3 bases: TGCGCCAGCAGCCATACGACTAGCGGGAGAAGCGAGCAGTTCTTC.

This CDR3 is CASSGRDVSGANVLTF. The CDR3 region has the DNA TGTGCCAGCAGCGGCCGCGATGTCTCTGGGGCCAACGTCCTGACTTTC. The V and J genes are TRBV9 and TRBJ2-6; D is unresolved. Per the germline V gene, CDR1 is SGDLS and CDR2 is YYNGEE. The CDR3 totals 16 residues. With 3 bases removed from V and 0 bases from J, the gap between germline ends came to 10 bases. The full variable domain, its missing parts supplied by reference TRBV9 and TRBJ2-6, is DSGVTQTPKHLITATGQRVTLRCSPRSGDLSVYWYQQSLDQGLQFLIQYYNGEERAKGNILERFSAQQFPDLHSELNLSSLELGDSALYFCASSGRDVSGANVLTFGAGSRLTVL.

V gene TRBV28 combines with J gene TRBJ2-7; 7 bases are a match to TRBD1. Germline CDR1 MDHEN, CDR2 SYDVKM. V lost 3 bases and J lost 5; bases outside the gene matches: 10. The CDR3 totals 15 residues. CDR3 in DNA: TGTGCCAGCAGTTTGATAAGGGGGCCGAACCACGAGCAGTACTTC. The encoded protein is CASSLIRGPNHEQYF.

This chain joins TRBV27 and TRBJ2-4; weak D call: TRBD2 (6 bases). Trimming cost V 7 bases and J 10 bases, with 23 bases left between them. This CDR3 is 15 amino acids long. The germline CDR1 and CDR2 sequences are MNHEY and SMNVEV (reference sequence). The CDR3 DNA sequence: TGTGCCAGCACCGGACTCGGGGACGGGGGTGAAATTCAGTACTTC. Translating gives CASTGLGDGGEIQYF.

The rearrangement joins TRBV6-1 to TRBJ1-2; TRBD1 aligns across 7 bases. CDR3 size: 14 residues. The trim removed 6 bases at V and 1 base at J, leaving 5 bases unmatched. The V gene's germline CDR1 is MNHNS and CDR2 SASEGT. CDR3 DNA: TGTGCCAGCAGGACAGGGACCCTTAACTATGGCTACACCTTC. It encodes CASRTGTLNYGYTF.

This clone appeared once. The CDR3, as DNA: TGTGCCAGCAGCGAACACAGGGGACTAGCGGGGGATACGCAGTATTTT. This codes for CASSEHRGLAGDTQYF. The rearrangement links TRBV21-1 to TRBJ2-3; the table's D call, TRBD2, has no DNA check behind it. TRBV21-1 is designated a pseudogene. There are 16 residues in the CDR3.

This clone appeared a single time. The CDR3 sequence: CAISESQGAYEQYF. The CDR3 DNA follows: TGTGCCATCAGTGAGTCCCAGGGGGCTTACGAGCAGTACTTC. The rearrangement joins TRBV10-3 to TRBJ2-7; TRBD1 matches at 8 bases. Germline assignment: CDR1 ENHRY and CDR2 SYGVKD. Trimming cost V 0 bases and J 4 bases; bases outside gene matches: 2. The CDR3 has 14 amino acids.

The chain combines TRBV11-2 with TRBJ2-7; D call uncertain. The V end was cut by 2 bases, the J end by 7 bases, with 18 bases between. The CDR3 is made up of 15 amino acids. Germline V lookup: CDR1 SGHAT, CDR2 FQNNGV. CDR3 protein: CASSLQRGHTREQYF. For the CDR3, the DNA is TGTGCCAGCAGCTTACAGCGTGGCCACACTCGGGAGCAGTACTTC.

Concerning this clone itself: Other DNA sequences within the sample encode an identical CDR3. This chain's CDR3 is CASSLAGQANTEAFF. The DNA for the CDR3 is TGCGCCAGCAGCTTGGCGGGACAGGCCAACACTGAAGCTTTCTTT. V is TRBV5-1 and J is TRBJ1-1; 8 bases map to TRBD1. The length of the CDR3 is 15 residues. CDR1 SGHRS and CDR2 YFSETQ come from the germline V gene. Trimming at V came to 0 bases and at J to 2 bases, leaving 3 bases not matched to a gene.

The V and J genes are TRBV14 and TRBJ2-5; D might be TRBD2 (6 bases). This CDR3 spans 14 amino acids. Trimming cost V 1 base and J 4 bases, with 10 bases left between them. Germline V gene sequence: CDR1 SGHDN, CDR2 FVKESK. CDR3 nucleotide sequence: TGTGCCAGCAGCCAAGTGGGGGGAGCAGAGACCCAGTACTTC. Its protein product is CASSQVGGAETQYF.

The chain is built from TRBV2 and TRBJ2-7; 7 nucleotides agree with TRBD1. The CDR3 covers 15 residues. Looked up from germline, CDR1 is SNHLY and CDR2 is FYNNEI. Trimming at V came to 4 bases and at J to 2 bases, leaving 8 bases not matched to a gene. In nucleotides, the CDR3 is TGTGCCAGCAGTGTAGGGACAGCGAAGACCTACGAGCAGTACTTC. It encodes CASSVGTAKTYEQYF.

CDR3 sequence (DNA): TGTGCCAGCAGCTTAATCCCGCCAGGGGAGATGATGAATGAGCAGTTCTTC. Its protein is CASSLIPPGEMMNEQFF. The chain uses TRBV11-2 and TRBJ2-1, with D possibly being TRBD1 (6 bases). Per germline, CDR1 SGHAT and CDR2 FQNNGV. The V and J ends lost 2 bases and 7 bases respectively, with 21 bases between them. The CDR3 runs to 17 residues.

This sequence joins TRBV28 and TRBJ2-1; 7 nucleotides match TRBD1. V shed 8 bases and J 5 bases; nucleotides not matched to a gene: 9. The CDR3 totals 14 residues. Germline V CDR1 and CDR2: MDHEN, SYDVKM. The CDR3 DNA reads TGTGCCAGCTCGCGATGGGACAGTCACAATGAGCAGTTCTTC. This encodes CASSRWDSHNEQFF.

CDR3 amino acids: CASSQVEGGDYGYTF. CDR3 DNA: TGCGCCAGCAGCCAAGTGGAGGGTGGCGACTATGGCTACACCTTC. V usage is TRBV4-1 and J usage is TRBJ1-2; no definite D call. The CDR3 consists of 15 residues. The germline V and J ends were trimmed by 1 base and 3 bases, with 12 bases remaining between them. Germline CDR1 is MGHRA and CDR2 is YSYEKL.

This sequence joins TRBV7-9 and TRBJ2-7; 9 positions match TRBD1. Losses at the gene ends were 2 bases for V and 6 bases for J; bases not matched to a gene: 14. The CDR3 runs to 17 residues. Germline CDR1 SEHNR, CDR2 FQNEAQ (reference sequence). CDR3 residues: CASSLSRWGQGKGEQYF. The CDR3 region has the DNA TGTGCCAGCAGCTTATCTCGTTGGGGACAGGGCAAAGGCGAGCAGTACTTC. Full variable domain (outside the CDR3, taken from reference TRBV7-9 and TRBJ2-7): DTGVSQNPRHKITKRGQNVTFRCDPISEHNRLYWYRQTLGQGPEFLTYFQNEAQLEKSRLLSDRFSAERPKGSFSTLEIQRTEQGDSAMYLCASSLSRWGQGKGEQYFGPGTRLTVT.

This chain uses TRBV11-2 with TRBJ2-6; possible D gene TRBD1, 6 bases. The CDR3 covers 19 residues. Per germline, CDR1 SGHAT and CDR2 FQNNGV. V was trimmed by 0 bases and J by 1 base, leaving 16 bases between them. CDR3 DNA: TGTGCCAGCAGCTTAGACCCGGGACAATTTTATTCTGGGGCCAACGTCCTGACTTTC. Amino acid sequence: CASSLDPGQFYSGANVLTF.

The V and J genes are TRBV30 and TRBJ2-5; 11 bases align to TRBD1. CDR1 GTSNPN and CDR2 SVGIG come from the germline V gene (reference sequence). This CDR3 has 14 amino acids. Trimming removed 2 bases from V and 4 bases from J; junction bases left unmatched: 3. The CDR3 coding sequence is TGTGCCTGGAGTCCGGGACAGGGGGGAGAGACCCAGTACTTC. It translates to CAWSPGQGGETQYF.

This chain connects TRBV28 to TRBJ2-3; 8 nucleotides match TRBD2. The CDR3 extends over 16 amino acids. Germline trimming cut 3 bases from V and 5 bases from J; bases unmatched to any gene: 10. From germline, CDR1 is MDHEN and CDR2 SYDVKM. The CDR3 spells CASSFLTSDSRDTQYF. In nucleotides, the CDR3 is TGTGCCAGCAGTTTTTTGACTAGCGACAGTAGAGATACGCAGTATTTT.

As for this clone: Other DNA sequences in the sample encode the same CDR3. V gene TRBV28 combines with J gene TRBJ2-7, with D hard to call. Germline-derived CDR1 and CDR2 are MDHEN and SYDVKM. This CDR3 spans 12 amino acids. V gave up 5 bases and J gave up 0 bases, with 5 bases separating them. The CDR3 sequence: CASSPPSYEQYF. The DNA for the CDR3 is TGTGCCAGCAGTCCCCCCTCCTACGAGCAGTACTTC. Variable domain in full (rest from reference TRBV28 and TRBJ2-7): DVKVTQSSRYLVKRTGEKVFLECVQDMDHENMFWYRQDPGLGLRLIYFSYDVKMKEKGDIPEGYSVSREKKERFSLILESASTNQTSMYLCASSPPSYEQYFGPGTRLTVT.

V gene TRBV5-1 combines with J gene TRBJ2-1, with a possible D match to TRBD2 (5 bases). V lost 4 bases, J lost 2 bases, and 13 bases lay in between. The CDR3 contains 15 residues. Per germline, CDR1 SGHRS and CDR2 YFSETQ. CDR3 nucleotides: TGCGCCAGCAGCACGTCAGGAGGCCCCTACAATGAGCAGTTCTTC. This encodes CASSTSGGPYNEQFF.

The gene calls are TRBV7-9 and TRBJ1-2, with D unclear. The CDR3 is 11 amino acids. Germline-derived CDR1 and CDR2 are SEHNR and FQNEAQ (reference sequence). V lost 1 base to trimming and J lost 5 bases, with 2 bases between them. Written as DNA, the CDR3 is TGTGCCAGCAGCTTAGAATATGGCTACACCTTC. Encoded protein: CASSLEYGYTF.

The rearrangement joins TRBV27 to TRBJ2-2, with D unclear. V lost 4 bases and J lost 1, with 7 bases in between. Germline-derived CDR1 and CDR2 are MNHEY and SMNVEV (reference sequence). The CDR3 runs to 14 residues. This CDR3 is CASSWSRNTGELFF. The CDR3 DNA follows: TGTGCCAGCAGTTGGTCGCGGAACACCGGGGAGCTGTTTTTT.

V usage is TRBV7-2 and J usage is TRBJ1-2; the match to TRBD1 covers 7 bases. J was trimmed by 7 bases and V by 3 bases; bases with no gene match: 8. The CDR3 covers 14 residues. Germline values: CDR1 SGHTA, CDR2 FQGNSA. The CDR3 bases are TGTGCCAGCAGCTTGGATACAGGGGATCGTGGCTACACCTTC. This encodes CASSLDTGDRGYTF.

This chain joins TRBV7-6 and TRBJ2-7; 9 bases align to TRBD1. With 5 bases clipped from V and 3 bases from J, the junction kept 2 bases outside the gene matches. The CDR3 has 13 residues. From germline, CDR1 is SGHVS and CDR2 FNYEAQ. CDR3 loop: CASSTGQGYEQYF. The CDR3 DNA reads TGTGCCAGCAGCACGGGACAGGGCTACGAGCAGTACTTC. Variable domain in full (rest from reference TRBV7-6 and TRBJ2-7): GAGVSQSPRYKVTKRGQDVALRCDPISGHVSLYWYRQALGQGPEFLTYFNYEAQQDKSGLPNDRFSAERPEGSISTLTIQRTEQRDSAMYRCASSTGQGYEQYFGPGTRLTVT.

The rearrangement uses TRBV5-5 and TRBJ2-7; 7 nucleotides align to TRBD1. This CDR3 contains 14 residues. CDR1 SGHKS and CDR2 YYEKEE come from the germline V gene (reference sequence). The ends lost 4 bases at V and 3 bases at J; junction bases unmatched: 7. As DNA, the CDR3 is TGTGCCAGCAGCGGACAGGCGGCTAGCTACGAGCAGTACTTC. This encodes CASSGQAASYEQYF.

This chain uses TRBV13 with TRBJ2-7, with D tentatively TRBD1 (5 bases). The CDR3 has 15 amino acids. Trimming shortened V by 0 bases and J by 1 base, and 10 bases separated the two germline ends. Germline CDR1 and CDR2: PRHDT and FYEKMQ (reference sequence). The CDR3 sequence: CASSLGQGRSYEQYF. The CDR3 nucleotides are TGTGCCAGCAGCTTAGGGCAGGGTCGATCCTACGAGCAGTACTTC.

A remark on this clone: The sample contains more than one DNA sequence encoding this CDR3. The chain uses TRBV27 and TRBJ2-1, with TRBD1 identical over 9 bases. V lost 5 bases to trimming and J lost 4 bases; unmatched junction nucleotides: 6. From germline, CDR1 is MNHEY and CDR2 SMNVEV (reference sequence). The CDR3 has 15 residues. The CDR3 loop is CASSLRDREYNEQFF. The CDR3 DNA sequence: TGTGCCAGCAGTCTACGGGACAGGGAATACAATGAGCAGTTCTTC.